This TCR beta chain was recovered during a study of cytotoxic CD8 clonotypes in ibrutinib-treated CLL. Study-wide results and limits: Sampling time points were not equivalent between sustained-remission and progressing patients. Exceeding age-matched healthy donors, baseline clonality also tracked the counts of circulating CD8+ T cells.

Clones were sequenced by immunoSEQ multiplex PCR, and TCRdb holds only the in-frame ones, with some missing. The table shows 55,000 to 80,000 clones, with less than 75% occurring only once. This CDR3 contains 15 residues. V gave up 6 bases and J gave up 5 bases; unmatched junction bases: 10. Germline CDR1 SNHLY, CDR2 FYNNEI. Remarks on this clone: The antigen remains undetermined.

The source was PBMCs, collected after 12 months of ibrutinib treatment. This TCR was recovered from a human donor with chronic lymphocytic leukemia. V usage is TRBV2 and J usage is TRBJ2-1; 7 nucleotides align to TRBD2. Here the CDR3 DNA reads TGTGCCAGCAGGCGCGGGAGAGAAGTTCACAATGAGCAGTTCTTC. Protein: CASRRGREVHNEQFF.